This passage covers 25 T cell receptor beta chains from one sample sequenced in a study of somatic mutations in cytotoxic T cells in rheumatoid arthritis. The method was immunoSEQ multiplex PCR; TCRdb's version includes in-frame clones alone and lacks a portion of them. Of fewer than 20,000 clones listed, about 80% are singletons. Sequencing input: CD8+ T cells sorted from blood. Receptor source: an adult with rheumatoid arthritis.

The chain employs TRBV6-6 and TRBJ2-7, with D maybe TRBD2 (7 bases). The germline gives CDR1 MNHNY, CDR2 SVGAGI (reference sequence). The V end was cut by 0 bases, the J end by 1 base, with 13 bases between. The CDR3 is made up of 16 amino acids. In DNA, the CDR3 is TGTGCCAGCAGTTACTCGGGGGGGCAAATGTCCTACGAGCAGTACTTC. It translates to CASSYSGGQMSYEQYF.

The chain uses TRBV5-1 and TRBJ2-2; the D gene is possibly TRBD1 (6 bases). The V gene's germline CDR1 is SGHRS and CDR2 YFSETQ. This CDR3 has 15 amino acids. V was shortened by 3 bases and J by 0 bases, with 9 bases between the two germline ends. CDR3 sequence reads: CASSSGDANTGELFF. The CDR3, as DNA: TGCGCCAGCAGCTCAGGGGACGCGAACACCGGGGAGCTGTTTTTT.

The chain couples TRBV4-1 to TRBJ2-5; 9 bases align to TRBD2. CDR3 length: 15 residues. Germline CDR1 and CDR2: MGHRA and YSYEKL. V lost 0 bases, J lost 1 base, and 0 bases stayed unmatched. Written as DNA, the CDR3 is TGCGCCAGCAGCCAAGAGCGGGGGGGCCAAGAGACCCAGTACTTC. It encodes CASSQERGGQETQYF.

V is TRBV20-1 and J is TRBJ1-2; a weak D match, TRBD1 (6 bases). CDR3 length: 10 residues. The germline CDR1 and CDR2 sequences are DFQATT and SNEGSKA (reference sequence). V was trimmed by 5 bases and J by 7 bases, leaving 8 bases between them. Written as DNA, the CDR3 is TGCAGTGCTTTGGACAGTGGCTACACCTTC. Its translation is CSALDSGYTF.

This rearrangement joins TRBV9 to TRBJ2-1; D may be TRBD2 (6 bases). The CDR3 is 15 residues long. Germline loops: CDR1 SGDLS, CDR2 YYNGEE. V lost 3 bases to trimming and J lost 1 base, with 11 bases between them. The CDR3 bases are TGTGCCAGCAGCGAGAGCGGGTGGTCCTACAATGAGCAGTTCTTC. Residues: CASSESGWSYNEQFF.

The V call is TRBV2, the J call TRBJ2-1, with D uncertain. The CDR3 covers 16 residues. Trimming pared 5 bases from V and 4 bases from J, leaving 18 bases between. Germline CDR1 SNHLY, CDR2 FYNNEI. In nucleotides, the CDR3 is TGTGCCAGCAGTAGGACCTCTCGCACTCGTTACAATGAGCAGTTCTTC. It specifies CASSRTSRTRYNEQFF.

This clone occurred once. The CDR3 DNA reads TGCGCCAGCAGCTTGGACAGGGCTGGTTACGAGCAGTACTTC. It yields the protein CASSLDRAGYEQYF. V gene TRBV5-1 combines with J gene TRBJ2-7; TRBD1 is a possible D gene (6 bases). The V end was cut by 0 bases, the J end by 4 bases, with 11 bases between. The V gene's germline CDR1 is SGHRS and CDR2 YFSETQ. The CDR3 consists of 14 residues.

The CDR3 nucleotides are TGTGCCAGCAGCCCAGCGGGAGGGGGCTATGAGCAGTTCTTC. Its translation is CASSPAGGGYEQFF. The chain joins TRBV9 to TRBJ2-1; 10 nucleotides line up with TRBD2. Germline loops: CDR1 SGDLS, CDR2 YYNGEE. With 4 bases clipped from V and 8 bases from J, the junction kept 6 bases outside the gene matches. There are 14 residues in the CDR3.

This chain uses TRBV4-3 with TRBJ1-2, with 8 bases lining up with TRBD1. V lost 1 base to trimming and J lost 0 bases; unmatched junction nucleotides: 10. This CDR3 is built from 18 residues. Germline loops: CDR1 LGHNA, CDR2 YSLEER. CDR3 amino acids: CASSQAGAGGAPNYGYTF. The DNA of the CDR3 is TGCGCCAGCAGCCAAGCGGGGGCAGGGGGCGCCCCTAACTATGGCTACACCTTC.

V gene TRBV19 combines with J gene TRBJ2-3, with TRBD2 identical over 10 bases. The V gene's germline CDR1 is LNHDA and CDR2 SQIVND (reference sequence). CDR3 size: 19 residues. The ends lost 5 bases at V and 4 bases at J; junction bases unmatched: 18. Written as DNA, the CDR3 is TGTGCCAGTAGTGTCCACACAAACTTAGCGGGGGGAACGGCAGATACGCAGTATTTT. It translates to CASSVHTNLAGGTADTQYF.

The rearrangement joins TRBV5-5 to TRBJ2-7, with D unclear. CDR1 and CDR2 (germline): SGHKS, YYEKEE (reference sequence). The CDR3 loop spans 15 amino acids. V was shortened by 4 bases and J by 1 base, with 15 bases between the two germline ends. The CDR3 is CASSLGMGKSYEQYF. The CDR3 nucleotides read TGTGCCAGCAGCCTGGGGATGGGTAAATCCTACGAGCAGTACTTC.

The chain uses TRBV4-2 and TRBJ1-2; TRBD1 matches at 7 bases. This CDR3 contains 15 residues. The germline gives CDR1 LGHNA, CDR2 YNFKEQ. The V gene end was trimmed by 4 bases and the J gene end by 3 bases; junction bases not matched to a gene: 8. For the CDR3, the DNA is TGTGCCAGCAGCCGGGACAGTATGGTTGACTATGGCTACACCTTC. Protein product: CASSRDSMVDYGYTF.

J is TRBJ2-7 and V is TRBV7-9; tentatively, D is TRBD1 (6 bases). CDR1 is SEHNR and CDR2 is FQNEAQ in the germline V gene (reference sequence). Deletions cut 1 base from V and 3 bases from J, with 10 bases between. This CDR3 spans 14 amino acids. The CDR3 sequence: CASSLGQGHYEQYF. CDR3 nucleotides: TGTGCCAGCAGCTTAGGTCAGGGGCACTACGAGCAGTACTTC.

The chain recombines TRBV6-6 with TRBJ2-2; D not certain. The V and J ends lost 0 bases and 5 bases respectively, with 7 bases between them. CDR1 and CDR2 (germline): MNHNY, SVGAGI (reference sequence). The CDR3 extends over 14 amino acids. The CDR3 region has the DNA TGTGCCAGCAGTTACTCGGTTTATACCGGGGAGCTGTTTTTT. Protein product: CASSYSVYTGELFF.

The chain couples TRBV9 to TRBJ1-2, with D hard to call. Between the trimmed V and J ends, which lost 3 bases and 5 bases, there was a span of 11 bases. Germline values: CDR1 SGDLS, CDR2 YYNGEE. This CDR3 is 13 amino acids long. CDR3 nucleotides: TGTGCCAGCAGCGCCCGCGAAAAGTATGGCTACACCTTC. Its translation: CASSAREKYGYTF. Together with reference TRBV9 and TRBJ1-2, the CDR3 gives the full variable domain: DSGVTQTPKHLITATGQRVTLRCSPRSGDLSVYWYQQSLDQGLQFLIQYYNGEERAKGNILERFSAQQFPDLHSELNLSSLELGDSALYFCASSAREKYGYTFGSGTRLTVV.

The rearrangement uses TRBV5-4 and TRBJ2-1, with 8 bases matching TRBD2. The CDR3 covers 14 residues. Trimming took 2 bases from V and 2 from J; bases not matched to a gene: 0. Germline V gene sequence: CDR1 SGHNT, CDR2 YYREEE (reference sequence). The CDR3 is CASSFGGAYNEQFF. The CDR3 DNA reads as TGTGCCAGCAGCTTCGGGGGGGCCTACAATGAGCAGTTCTTC. Looking up the rest from reference TRBV5-4 and TRBJ2-1 gives the full variable domain: ETGVTQSPTHLIKTRGQQVTLRCSSQSGHNTVSWYQQALGQGPQFIFQYYREEENGRGNFPPRFSGLQFPNYSSELNVNALELDDSALYLCASSFGGAYNEQFFGPGTRLTVL.

J is TRBJ1-1 and V is TRBV5-1; D is ambiguous. Per germline, CDR1 SGHRS and CDR2 YFSETQ. Trimming removed 4 bases from V and 5 bases from J, with 15 bases in between. The CDR3 loop spans 14 amino acids. The CDR3: CASSMSGALTEAFF. The CDR3 DNA reads TGCGCCAGCAGCATGTCAGGCGCTCTTACTGAAGCTTTCTTT.

This chain joins TRBV29-1 and TRBJ2-6; TRBD1 agrees at 7 bases. The germline V gene has CDR1 SQVTM and CDR2 ANQGSEA. Unmatched junction bases numbered 19, after V lost 0 bases and J lost 2 bases. This CDR3 spans 21 amino acids. CDR3 coding DNA: TGCAGCGTTGAAGATCGAAGGGCACAGGGGTTTGGATACGCTGGGGCCAACGTCCTGACTTTC. This codes for CSVEDRRAQGFGYAGANVLTF. The full variable domain, its missing parts supplied by reference TRBV29-1 and TRBJ2-6, is SAVISQKPSRDICQRGTSLTIQCQVDSQVTMMFWYRQQPGQSLTLIATANQGSEATYESGFVIDKFPISRPNLTFSTLTVSNMSPEDSSIYLCSVEDRRAQGFGYAGANVLTFGAGSRLTVL.

The chain combines TRBV9 with TRBJ2-3; 10 bases line up with TRBD2. The CDR3 runs to 15 residues. Germline trimming cut 3 bases from V and 4 bases from J; bases unmatched to any gene: 5. CDR1 is SGDLS, CDR2 YYNGEE, per germline. The CDR3 loop is CASSGVAGGSDTQYF. CDR3 DNA: TGTGCCAGCAGCGGAGTAGCGGGGGGTTCAGATACGCAGTATTTT. The whole variable domain, filled in from reference TRBV9 and TRBJ2-3, reads DSGVTQTPKHLITATGQRVTLRCSPRSGDLSVYWYQQSLDQGLQFLIQYYNGEERAKGNILERFSAQQFPDLHSELNLSSLELGDSALYFCASSGVAGGSDTQYFGPGTRLTVL.

The rearrangement uses TRBV6-5 and TRBJ1-2; 8 positions match TRBD1. The germline gives CDR1 MNHEY, CDR2 SVGAGI. CDR3 length: 14 amino acids. The J segment lost 13 bases and the V segment lost 4 bases, leaving 14 bases of the junction unmatched. The CDR3 DNA follows: TGTGCCAGCAGTTCAGACGGGACAGGCATAAGGTTCACCTTC. It specifies CASSSDGTGIRFTF.

This chain connects TRBV4-1 to TRBJ2-1; D is uncertain. Per the germline V gene, CDR1 is MGHRA and CDR2 is YSYEKL. CDR3 size: 13 residues. The germline V and J ends were trimmed by 0 bases and 4 bases, with 4 bases remaining between them. CDR3 amino acids: CASSQDGYNEQFF. CDR3 coding DNA: TGCGCCAGCAGCCAAGACGGATACAATGAGCAGTTCTTC.

This clone is deemed medium-sized. V is TRBV20-1 and J is TRBJ2-3; D is unresolved. Germline CDR1 is DFQATT and CDR2 is SNEGSKA (reference sequence). V gave up 6 bases and J gave up 2 bases, with 3 bases separating them. This CDR3 is 10 amino acids long. CDR3 loop: CSALTDTQYF. The CDR3 DNA is TGCAGTGCCCTCACAGATACGCAGTATTTT.

V and J are TRBV12-5 and TRBJ2-1; D is undetermined. The V gene lost 0 bases and the J gene lost 5 bases, with 11 bases spanning the gap. Germline V CDR1 and CDR2: LGHNT, FRNRAP. The length of the CDR3 is 15 residues. The CDR3 protein is CASGLVVLSDNEQFF. DNA for the CDR3: TGTGCTAGTGGTTTGGTAGTGTTGAGCGACAATGAGCAGTTCTTC.

The V and J genes are TRBV4-2 and TRBJ1-5; D may be TRBD1 (5 bases). The CDR3 length is 16 residues. Germline values: CDR1 LGHNA, CDR2 YNFKEQ. V shed 0 bases and J shed 7 bases, with 16 bases lying between them. This chain's CDR3 is CASSQELSQGRQPQHF. The CDR3 DNA reads TGTGCCAGCAGCCAAGAATTGAGCCAGGGTCGCCAGCCCCAGCATTTT.

V gene TRBV7-2 combines with J gene TRBJ1-5; D possibly corresponds to TRBD1 (6 bases). There are 15 residues in the CDR3. V dropped 5 bases and J dropped 4 bases, with 15 bases sitting between them. Germline assignment: CDR1 SGHTA and CDR2 FQGNSA. The DNA for the CDR3 is TGTGCCAGCAGCGTACTCTTGGACAGTAATCAGCCCCAGCATTTT. It is translated as CASSVLLDSNQPQHF.